This TCR beta chain came from a study of Ad26.COV2.S vaccination and SARS-CoV-2 variants (dated by TCRdb to the early 2020s). General notes on the study: Donors in the vaccine arm were drawn from COV1001, a phase I-IIa trial of Ad26.COV2.S in healthy adults that was multicentre, randomized, double-blind and placebo-controlled. Ad26.COV2.S was administered intramuscularly at 5 x 10^10 or 1 x 10^11 viral particles, either as a single shot or as two shots given 56 days apart. Sequencing of the TCRbeta repertoire served to evaluate the specificity and breadth of SARS-CoV-2-reactive T cell receptors following Ad26.COV2.S vaccination. The TCR-sequenced set comprised roughly 30 samples: around 20 Ad26.COV2.S vaccine recipients, 5 placebo recipients and 8 SARS-CoV-2 convalescent individuals. Trial participants were randomized into five groups of five: low-dose or high-dose Ad26.COV2.S given once or twice, or placebo on both occasions. Throughout the experiments and outcome assessment, investigators stayed blinded to trial group allocation.

The immunoSEQ Assay was used to sequence TCRbeta CDR3 regions. After extraction, genomic DNA underwent amplification by bias-controlled multiplex PCR, followed by high-throughput sequencing. The source study handled its data this way. Collapsing and filtering of sequences were performed to quantify the absolute abundance of each unique TCRbeta CDR3 region. T cell fraction was estimated by normalization of TCRbeta template counts to usable DNA, with usable DNA being measured through amplification of reference genes present in all nucleated cells. Repertoire TCRs were annotated as SARS-CoV-2-specific by exact matching of V gene, CDR3 amino acid sequence and J gene to a known reactive TCR set. The reference SARS-CoV-2 TCR set came from MIRA and was filtered for enrichment in COVID-19-positive ImmuneCODE repertoires, removing public or cross-reactive TCRs. Using the MIRA antigens, annotated TCRs were further analysed by specific ORF or by position within an ORF. Depth was the summed frequency of annotated unique rearrangements, while breadth was defined as annotated unique rearrangements over total unique productive rearrangements. Group comparisons of TCR breadth used two-sided Wilcoxon rank-sum tests. Entries here come from immuneACCESS through TCRdb and include only in-frame sequences with V and J called. Some clones fail to appear in such tables; in the studies checked, an unresolved V gene covers under half of the shortfall, and the cause of the remainder is unknown. The V and J calls and clone size come from that table; D and trimming were worked out from the DNA. The sample contains 250,000 to 300,000 clones, 87% of them found a single time. The ten largest clones represent around 3% of the sample.

Counted from cysteine to phenylalanine, this CDR3 has 13 amino acids. Just CDR3 DNA is preserved here, 39 bases in frame from base 1. V is shortened by 3 bases, J by 4 bases, and the region joining them spans 9 bases. The germline V gene gives CDR1 as MNHEY and CDR2 as SVGAGI. Study-wide findings and limitations: The authors noted that the TCR breadth and depth analyses may have underestimated total T cell responses. Vaccine and placebo recipients had comparable non-spike TCR breadth, which fits with the vaccine containing only spike. After vaccination, substantial breadth of spike-specific CD8+ and CD4+ T cell responses was reported. Comparing responses between vaccine doses or regimens was not something the study was powered to do. Ad26.COV2.S recipients had higher spike-specific TCR breadth than placebo recipients (P = 0.0014).

Per the publication, the treatment or condition label means: about 20 received Ad26.COV2.S at low or high dose, single or two shots; roughly five received placebo; per-sample allocation not given. Repertoires of vaccine and placebo recipients were sequenced from samples taken on day 63 after the first injection. In Cohort 1b, some 25 adults aged 18-55 years were enrolled at a single site in Boston, USA, between 29 July and 7 August 2020. Ad26.COV2.S consisted of a replication-incompetent adenovirus type 26 vector by which a prefusion-stabilized SARS-CoV-2 spike protein from the original Wuhan strain was expressed. About this clone itself: This clone's antigen is unknown. The input lacks base qualities; no much larger clone sits a single base away.

This sequence originates from a person between 18 and 65 years old who received the Ad26.COV2.S COVID-19 vaccine or a placebo. Recombination joined TRBV6-5 with TRBJ1-2; no D gene is confidently identified. The sample was peripheral blood, taken in a trial of Ad26.COV2.S vaccine versus placebo. The DNA sequence is as follows: TGTGCCAGCAGTTATGGGTCCCCCTATGGCTACACCTTC. This gives the protein CASSYGSPYGYTF.